A single sample is the source of the 8 T cell receptor beta chains below, sequenced in a study of shared clonotypes between healthy human individuals. Method: immunoSEQ multiplex PCR; TCRdb's copy keeps in-frame clones and lacks some. The sample holds roughly 1,000,000 clones, around 82% seen once. Sequenced material: memory CD4+ T cells from PBMCs. The sample's subset: CD45RA-negative fraction. These receptor sequences come from a man younger than 35 in good health. Some clones in this sample may be carry-over from other donors' samples.

The chain is built from TRBV18 and TRBJ2-7, with 10 positions matching TRBD2. The ends lost 6 bases at V and 4 bases at J; junction bases unmatched: 9. The CDR3 consists of 15 residues. Per germline, CDR1 KGHSH and CDR2 LQKENI. The CDR3: CASSQAGTSVYEQYF. CDR3 nucleotides: TGTGCCAGCTCCCAAGCCGGGACTAGCGTGTACGAGCAGTACTTC.

Concerning this clone: One end of the junction fails to match germline, which may point to a read error. J is TRBJ2-3 and V is TRBV10-2; D is perhaps TRBD2 (5 bases). CDR3 size: 14 residues. In germline, CDR1 is WSHSY, CDR2 SAAADI. The CDR3 bases are TGCGCCAGCACTGAGGGCCACATGCGAAATACGCAGTATTTT. Amino acid sequence: CASTEGHMRNTQYF.

The J gene is TRBJ2-7, the V gene TRBV27; 8 bases are shared with TRBD1. V dropped 4 bases and J dropped 9; count of bases not matched to a gene: 2. CDR1 is MNHEY and CDR2 is SMNVEV in the germline V gene (reference sequence). This CDR3 has 11 residues. CDR3 sequence (DNA): TGTGCCAGCAGTTCTACAGGGGGGCAGTACTTC. Protein sequence: CASSSTGGQYF.

The chain couples TRBV7-3 to TRBJ1-2, with D maybe TRBD1 (6 bases). V was cut by 2 bases and J by 8 bases, with 12 bases left in between. The CDR3 sequence is 13 residues long. The germline V gene encodes CDR1 SGHTA and CDR2 FQGTGA. CDR3 nucleotide sequence: TGTGCCAGCAGCTTAGGGGGCGGGAGAGGCTACACCTTC. Translation gives CASSLGGGRGYTF. The whole variable domain, filled in from reference TRBV7-3 and TRBJ1-2, reads GAGVSQTPSNKVTEKGKYVELRCDPISGHTALYWYRQSLGQGPEFLIYFQGTGAADDSGLPNDRFFAVRPEGSVSTLKIQRTERGDSAVYLCASSLGGGRGYTFGSGTRLTVV.

The gene calls are TRBV27 and TRBJ2-7; 7 nucleotides match TRBD1. CDR3 size: 15 residues. The V gene end was trimmed by 5 bases and the J gene end by 6 bases; junction bases not matched to a gene: 13. Germline V gives CDR1 MNHEY, CDR2 SMNVEV (reference sequence). The CDR3, as DNA: TGTGCCAGCAGTGCAAGGGACAGAAACACACCCGAGCAGTACTTC. The encoded protein is CASSARDRNTPEQYF.

CDR3 sequence reads: CASSGGGGSYEQYF. In DNA, the CDR3 is TGTGCCAGCAGTGGGGGTGGCGGCTCCTACGAGCAGTACTTC. The chain joins TRBV6-1 to TRBJ2-7; D is undetermined. Germline values: CDR1 MNHNS, CDR2 SASEGT. The ends were cut back, 4 bases at V and 0 bases at J, with 10 bases in the middle. The CDR3 totals 14 residues.

The chain joins TRBV5-4 to TRBJ2-7; D is unclear. Germline CDR1 SGHNT, CDR2 YYREEE (reference sequence). This CDR3 contains 13 residues. V lost 3 bases and J lost 0, with 7 bases in between. The CDR3 sequence: CASSSPSSYEQYF. Written as DNA, the CDR3 is TGTGCCAGCAGCTCCCCGAGCTCCTACGAGCAGTACTTC.

This clone was recorded a few times. This rearrangement joins TRBV11-1 to TRBJ1-2, with D perhaps TRBD1 (6 bases). Germline V gene lookup returns CDR1 SGHAT and CDR2 FQDESV (reference sequence). Deletions cut 2 bases from V and 8 bases from J, with 9 bases between. CDR3 length equals 12 residues. The CDR3 here is CASSLTGHGYTF. The CDR3 DNA reads TGTGCCAGCAGCTTAACAGGGCACGGCTACACCTTC.